Below are 32 T cell receptor beta chains sequenced from a single sample in a study of CD8 T cells in Susac syndrome. Random hexamers served to reverse transcribe about 0.5 to 1 ug RNA. MiXCR was run by TCRdb on the immunoSEQ multiplex PCR reads, yielding one entry per CDR3 protein. The data contain approximately 300,000 distinct CDR3 sequences, around 91% of them seen just once; the ten biggest clones take up more than 0.15%. Sequenced material: CD8+ T cells from PBMCs. The source is a human donor with multiple sclerosis.

This clonotype appeared once. The chain joins TRBV28 to TRBJ2-1; 11 bases are a match to TRBD1. Germline V gene lookup returns CDR1 MDHEN and CDR2 SYDVKM. The V segment lost 6 bases and the J segment 4 bases; nucleotides outside the gene matches: 5. The CDR3 spans 15 residues. CDR3: CASSPGQGDYNEQFF. In DNA form, the CDR3 reads TGTGCCAGCAGCCCGGGACAGGGGGATTACAATGAGCAGTTCTTC.

The J gene is TRBJ2-3, the V gene TRBV6-5; D ambiguous. V lost 0 bases and J 2 bases, leaving 15 bases between the germline ends. There are 17 residues in the CDR3. CDR1 and CDR2 (germline): MNHEY, SVGAGI. The CDR3 bases are TGTGCCAGCAGTTACTCGAATTCCCGGCAGACCACAGATACGCAGTATTTT. It is translated as CASSYSNSRQTTDTQYF.

The chain is built from TRBV5-6 and TRBJ2-7; 9 nucleotides line up with TRBD1. The germline V gene encodes CDR1 SGHDT and CDR2 YYEEEE. J lost 9 bases, V lost 3 bases, and 10 bases had no gene match. The length of the CDR3 is 14 residues. This CDR3 is CASSYGQGSMRQYF. CDR3 nucleotides: TGTGCCAGCAGCTACGGACAGGGGTCAATGCGGCAGTACTTC.

This clonotype was observed a handful of times. This chain uses TRBV3-1 with TRBJ2-7; 8 bases align to TRBD1. CDR1 LGHDT and CDR2 YNNKEL come from the germline V gene (reference sequence). Trimming took 0 bases from V and 3 from J; bases not matched to a gene: 4. CDR3 length equals 15 residues. CDR3 coding DNA: TGTGCCAGCAGCCAAGATCAGGGGGCGAGCTACGAGCAGTACTTC. Residues: CASSQDQGASYEQYF.

The chain links TRBV29-1 to TRBJ2-2; D uncertain. Trimming took off 3 bases at V and 0 bases at J, with 11 bases between the two ends. The germline V gene has CDR1 SQVTM and CDR2 ANQGSEA. This CDR3 has 15 residues. The CDR3 sequence is CSVEDGLANTGELFF. CDR3 nucleotide sequence: TGCAGCGTTGAGGACGGTCTCGCGAACACCGGGGAGCTGTTTTTT.

The V gene is TRBV29-1, the J gene TRBJ2-7, with D perhaps matching TRBD2 (5 bases). CDR3 size: 12 residues. Germline lookup yields CDR1 SQVTM and CDR2 ANQGSEA. Trimming pared 3 bases from V and 7 bases from J, leaving 13 bases between. The CDR3 bases are TGCAGCGTTGAGGGAGATGGTAGGGAGCAGTACTTC. This codes for CSVEGDGREQYF.

This chain uses TRBV28 with TRBJ2-5; a possible D gene is TRBD2 (5 bases). This CDR3 contains 15 residues. The V end was cut by 0 bases, the J end by 2 bases, with 10 bases between. Germline V gene lookup returns CDR1 MDHEN and CDR2 SYDVKM. CDR3 bases: TGTGCCAGCAGTTTATGGAGGGAGACGCAAGAGACCCAGTACTTC. It is translated as CASSLWRETQETQYF.

The V and J genes are TRBV7-9 and TRBJ2-1; D is ambiguous. CDR3 length: 13 residues. Germline-derived CDR1 and CDR2 are SEHNR and FQNEAQ (reference sequence). Deletions cut 1 base from V and 5 bases from J, with 6 bases between. CDR3: CASSLESNNEQFF. The CDR3, as DNA: TGTGCCAGCAGCTTAGAATCCAACAATGAGCAGTTCTTC.

The V call is TRBV2, the J call TRBJ2-5, with D tentatively TRBD1 (6 bases). This CDR3 comprises 14 residues. Looked up from germline, CDR1 is SNHLY and CDR2 is FYNNEI. Trimming pared 7 bases from V and 4 bases from J, leaving 16 bases between. CDR3 nucleotide sequence: TGTGCCAGCATCGAGTTGAACAGGGCAGAGACCCAGTACTTC. It yields the protein CASIELNRAETQYF.

A word on this clonotype: One junction end does not reproduce the germline sequence, and a read error may be involved. The V and J genes are TRBV6-2 or TRBV6-3 and TRBJ1-1, with TRBD1 matching over 12 bases. The CDR3 runs 18 residues. The germline V gene encodes CDR1 MNHEY and CDR2 SVGEGT. The CDR3 sequence is CASSNSPGQGAWNTEAFF. The CDR3 nucleotides read TGTGCCAGCAGTAACTCTCCGGGACAGGGGGCTTGGAACACTGAAGCTTTCTTT.

This clonotype was detected once. The V call is TRBV11-2, the J call TRBJ2-1; D is possibly TRBD2 (5 bases). The V gene lost 0 bases and the J gene lost 4 bases, with 13 bases spanning the gap. From germline, CDR1 is SGHAT and CDR2 FQNNGV. The CDR3 loop spans 16 amino acids. The DNA of the CDR3 is TGTGCCAGCAGCTTAGATGAGCGGAAGTTATACAATGAGCAGTTCTTC. It translates to CASSLDERKLYNEQFF.

The chain recombines TRBV5-6 with TRBJ1-5, with 8 positions matching TRBD1. There are 13 residues in the CDR3. After removal of 0 bases from V and 12 bases from J, the junction contained 5 bases not matched to a gene. Germline V lookup: CDR1 SGHDT, CDR2 YYEEEE. The CDR3: CASSLAWTGSQHF. CDR3 nucleotide sequence: TGTGCCAGCAGCTTGGCTTGGACAGGGAGCCAGCATTTT. The full variable domain, rest sourced from reference TRBV5-6 and TRBJ1-5, is DAGVTQSPTHLIKTRGQQVTLRCSPKSGHDTVSWYQQALGQGPQFIFQYYEEEERQRGNFPDRFSGHQFPNYSSELNVNALLLGDSALYLCASSLAWTGSQHFGDGTRLSIL.

The chain is built from TRBV6-4 and TRBJ1-5; weak D call: TRBD1 (6 bases). The CDR3 is 13 amino acids. V dropped 2 bases and J dropped 6 bases, with 8 bases sitting between them. Germline CDR1 MRHNA, CDR2 SNTAGT. The CDR3 DNA reads TGTGCCAGCAGTGACGGGGGCAGTCAGCCCCAGCATTTT. Amino acid sequence: CASSDGGSQPQHF.

The genes are TRBV10-1 and TRBJ1-2, with TRBD1 matching 7 bases. The CDR3 sequence is 15 residues long. CDR1 and CDR2 from the germline V gene are WNHNN and SYGVQD (reference sequence). The V gene end was trimmed by 6 bases and the J gene end by 7 bases; junction bases not matched to a gene: 14. This CDR3 is CASRPTGVWGCGYTF. Here the CDR3 DNA reads TGCGCCAGCAGACCCACAGGGGTCTGGGGCTGTGGCTACACCTTC.

V usage is TRBV28 and J usage is TRBJ2-5, with a tentative D call TRBD1 (6 bases). This CDR3 is 15 amino acids long. Germline lookup yields CDR1 MDHEN and CDR2 SYDVKM. Trimming cost V 7 bases and J 4 bases, with 19 bases left between them. This CDR3 is CASNLSRGSSETQYF. The DNA of the CDR3 is TGTGCCAGCAACTTATCCAGGGGCTCCTCAGAGACCCAGTACTTC.

The genes are TRBV27 and TRBJ2-3; unclear D gene. The CDR3 length is 14 residues. The germline CDR1 and CDR2 sequences are MNHEY and SMNVEV (reference sequence). The ends were cut back, 5 bases at V and 0 bases at J, with 9 bases in the middle. The CDR3 region is CASSPTSSTDTQYF. CDR3 nucleotide sequence: TGTGCCAGCAGTCCGACTTCTAGCACAGATACGCAGTATTTT.

The V call is TRBV6-2 or TRBV6-3, the J call TRBJ2-6, with unresolved D. Germline values: CDR1 MNHEY, CDR2 SVGEGT. The CDR3 has 19 residues. Trimming cost V 1 base and J 0 bases, with 16 bases left between them. As DNA, the CDR3 is TGTGCCAGCAGTTACTTCCCCCGGACCAAAAGCTCTGGGGCCAACGTCCTGACTTTC. Protein: CASSYFPRTKSSGANVLTF.

This clonotype has only one observation. This chain connects TRBV20-1 to TRBJ2-7, with TRBD1 identical over 9 bases. CDR1 is DFQATT, CDR2 SNEGSKA, per germline (reference sequence). After removal of 6 bases from V and 3 bases from J, the junction contained 9 bases not matched to a gene. The CDR3 runs to 14 residues. CDR3 nucleotides: TGCAGTGCAACCGAACAGGGGGCGTTCTACGAGCAGTACTTC. Protein: CSATEQGAFYEQYF.

V is TRBV7-2 and J is TRBJ2-1, with D possibly TRBD1 on 6 matching bases. The CDR3 sequence is 18 residues long. The V and J ends lost 5 bases and 7 bases respectively, with 27 bases between them. Per the germline V gene, CDR1 is SGHTA and CDR2 is FQGNSA. The CDR3 coding sequence is TGTGCCAGCAGCCCCACCTCGGACCCTCTAGGGGGACGGAATGAGCAGTTCTTC. Its protein product is CASSPTSDPLGGRNEQFF.

The rearrangement uses TRBV4-3 and TRBJ2-7; D may correspond to TRBD1 or TRBD2 (6 bases each). This CDR3 comprises 16 residues. Deletions cut 0 bases from V and 0 bases from J, with 12 bases between. Germline CDR1 LGHNA, CDR2 YSLEER. CDR3 sequence: CASSQDTGDTSYEQYF. The CDR3 bases are TGCGCCAGCAGCCAAGATACGGGGGACACCTCCTACGAGCAGTACTTC.

The chain couples TRBV29-1 to TRBJ1-2; the D is unclear. Trimming took 6 bases from V and 8 from J, leaving 19 bases between them. Germline assignment: CDR1 SQVTM and CDR2 ANQGSEA. The CDR3 has 13 amino acids. As DNA, the CDR3 is TGCAGCGTCATGTCGGGCCCGGAAGGCGGCTACACCTTC. It codes for CSVMSGPEGGYTF.

The chain couples TRBV7-9 to TRBJ2-3; 11 nucleotides match TRBD2. Germline CDR1 SEHNR, CDR2 FQNEAQ (reference sequence). This CDR3 is built from 16 residues. The J segment lost 4 bases and the V segment lost 6 bases, leaving 9 bases of the junction unmatched. The CDR3 spells CASRSLAGATPDTQYF. CDR3 nucleotide sequence: TGTGCCAGCAGATCACTAGCGGGGGCGACCCCAGATACGCAGTATTTT.

The count of this clonotype is one. The chain joins TRBV4-2 to TRBJ1-6, with D possibly TRBD1 on 5 matching bases. The CDR3 runs to 14 residues. V was shortened by 1 base and J by 4 bases, with 5 bases between the two germline ends. Germline V CDR1 and CDR2: LGHNA, YNFKEQ. CDR3 amino acids: CASSQGGYNSPLHF. As DNA, the CDR3 is TGTGCCAGCAGCCAAGGGGGGTATAATTCACCCCTCCACTTT.

The chain is built from TRBV12-3 or TRBV12-4 and TRBJ2-5; no reliable D call. The CDR3 totals 16 residues. Trimming pared 5 bases from V and 5 bases from J, leaving 21 bases between. The CDR3 nucleotides read TGTGCCAGCAGTGCCCCCCTGAAATGGGGTGGGGAGACCCAGTACTTC. Translating gives CASSAPLKWGGETQYF.

In its sample, this clonotype was seen a few times. The chain uses TRBV6-6 and TRBJ2-7; D is unclear. V was cut by 2 bases and J by 0 bases, with 8 bases left in between. This CDR3 has 14 residues. Germline V gives CDR1 MNHNY, CDR2 SVGAGI (reference sequence). In nucleotides, the CDR3 is TGTGCCAGCAGTTACGACGCCACCTCCTACGAGCAGTACTTC. Translating gives CASSYDATSYEQYF.

V usage is TRBV27 and J usage is TRBJ2-5; tentatively, D is TRBD2 (5 bases). Germline V gene lookup returns CDR1 MNHEY and CDR2 SMNVEV (reference sequence). V lost 5 bases to trimming and J lost 2 bases, with 18 bases between them. The CDR3 has 16 residues. In nucleotides, the CDR3 is TGTGCCAGCAGTCCGTTACGGGATGGTAGACAAGAGACCCAGTACTTC. Its translation is CASSPLRDGRQETQYF.

This clonotype was detected only a few times. V and J are TRBV7-8 and TRBJ2-7, with D unclear. Germline V lookup: CDR1 SGHVS, CDR2 FQNEAQ. Deletions cut 2 bases from V and 0 bases from J, with 11 bases between. The CDR3 is made up of 15 amino acids. The CDR3 spells CASSLRVVGSYEQYF. The CDR3 DNA reads as TGTGCCAGCAGCTTAAGGGTGGTAGGCTCCTACGAGCAGTACTTC.

The chain uses TRBV15 and TRBJ1-4; the D is unclear. In germline, CDR1 is LNHNV, CDR2 YYDKDF (reference sequence). The V end was cut by 8 bases, the J end by 1 base, with 14 bases between. The CDR3 covers 15 residues. CDR3 residues: CATRAPDQTNEKLFF. CDR3 in DNA: TGTGCCACCCGCGCACCGGACCAAACTAATGAAAAACTGTTTTTT.

The J gene is TRBJ1-5, the V gene TRBV4-3, with unresolved D. V was shortened by 0 bases and J by 6 bases, with 18 bases between the two germline ends. This CDR3 region has 17 residues. Per germline, CDR1 LGHNA and CDR2 YSLEER. For the CDR3, the DNA is TGCGCCAGCAGCCAAGATCTCCCCGGCCTGGCGGGTCAGCCCCAGCATTTT. Translation gives CASSQDLPGLAGQPQHF.

This chain joins TRBV5-1 and TRBJ2-7; no reliable D call. Germline V gene data show CDR1 as SGHRS and CDR2 as YFSETQ. With 0 bases removed from V and 6 bases from J, the gap between germline ends came to 10 bases. The CDR3 length is 13 residues. The CDR3 reads CASSLGSVSEQYF. The CDR3 coding sequence is TGCGCCAGCAGCTTGGGCAGCGTCTCCGAGCAGTACTTC.

The rearrangement joins TRBV27 to TRBJ2-7; 7 nucleotides agree with TRBD1. In germline, CDR1 is MNHEY, CDR2 SMNVEV (reference sequence). The CDR3 is made up of 14 amino acids. The J segment lost 3 bases and the V segment lost 5 bases, leaving 7 bases of the junction unmatched. The CDR3 protein is CASSGWTGGYEQYF. The CDR3 region has the DNA TGTGCCAGCAGTGGATGGACAGGAGGCTACGAGCAGTACTTC.

V usage is TRBV12-3 or TRBV12-4 and J usage is TRBJ1-2, with unresolved D. This CDR3 is 15 amino acids long. The germline V and J ends were trimmed by 4 bases and 4 bases, with 16 bases remaining between them. DNA for the CDR3: TGTGCCAGCAGTTATTCTATTGAGTGGGTCTATGGCTACACCTTC. This sequence encodes CASSYSIEWVYGYTF.